The next 22 T cell receptor beta chains were all read from a single sample in a study of blood T cell repertoires in COVID-19. TCRdb keeps only in-frame clones here, not all; method: immunoSEQ multiplex PCR. The table lists 470,000 or so clones, around nine tenths of them singletons. Specimen: PBMCs or T cells enriched from blood (not recorded which). These receptors came from a woman aged 18-30 years with acute COVID-19.

This chain uses TRBV9 with TRBJ1-1; perhaps TRBD1 as D (5 bases). Trimming pared 4 bases from V and 1 base from J, leaving 20 bases between. The CDR3 runs 17 residues. Germline V lookup: CDR1 SGDLS, CDR2 YYNGEE. In nucleotides, the CDR3 is TGTGCCAGCAGCACCCTCCGTAGGGGCCCTTCGAACACTGAAGCTTTCTTT. Encoded protein: CASSTLRRGPSNTEAFF.

The chain has TRBV11-3 and TRBJ1-1; D may be TRBD1 (5 bases). The CDR3 sequence is 16 residues long. Trimming stripped 7 bases from V and 2 bases from J, with 20 bases between. Germline-derived CDR1 and CDR2 are SGHNT and YENEEA. CDR3 sequence reads: CASTPGRWGSNTEAFF. The CDR3 DNA is TGTGCCAGCACCCCCGGGAGGTGGGGGTCCAACACTGAAGCTTTCTTT.

CDR3 nucleotides: TGTGCCAGCAGCCAAGCAGGAAGGGAAAAACTGTTTTTT. It encodes CASSQAGREKLFF. The J gene is TRBJ1-4, the V gene TRBV3-1 (or the pseudogene TRBV3-2); unclear D gene. Trimming left V 1 base short and J 8 bases short, with 8 bases between. Germline V gives CDR1 LGHDT, CDR2 YNNKEL (reference sequence). The CDR3 covers 13 residues.

This sequence joins TRBV3-1 (or the pseudogene TRBV3-2) and TRBJ2-5; D is unclear. V shed 7 bases and J shed 0 bases, with 15 bases lying between them. The CDR3 spans 15 residues. Germline V gives CDR1 LGHDT, CDR2 YNNKEL (reference sequence). The CDR3 spells CASKKLDTYQETQYF. The CDR3 bases are TGTGCCAGCAAAAAGTTAGATACGTACCAAGAGACCCAGTACTTC.

The chain is built from TRBV3-1 (or the pseudogene TRBV3-2) and TRBJ1-1, with TRBD1 identical over 7 bases. CDR3 length: 13 residues. V shed 1 base, J shed 4 bases, and the junction held 0 bases outside the gene matches. The V gene's germline CDR1 is LGHDT and CDR2 YNNKEL (reference sequence). For the CDR3, the DNA is TGTGCCAGCAGCCAAGCAGGGGGCACTGAAGCTTTCTTT. As protein: CASSQAGGTEAFF.

This clone came up a few times. The chain employs TRBV5-1 and TRBJ1-1; 8 bases match TRBD1. This CDR3 contains 15 residues. J lost 3 bases, V lost 6 bases, and 10 bases had no gene match. The germline CDR1 and CDR2 sequences are SGHRS and YFSETQ. CDR3 coding DNA: TGCGCCAGCAAGGGCAGACAGGGGAAAGACACTGAAGCTTTCTTT. Protein product: CASKGRQGKDTEAFF.

V and J are TRBV28 and TRBJ2-3; 8 bases map to TRBD1. From germline, CDR1 is MDHEN and CDR2 SYDVKM. This CDR3 has 16 amino acids. The J segment lost 1 base and the V segment lost 5 bases, leaving 8 bases of the junction unmatched. The CDR3 sequence is CASSHPTGAGTDTQYF. The CDR3 DNA is TGTGCCAGCAGTCATCCGACAGGGGCGGGCACAGATACGCAGTATTTT.

The chain recombines TRBV2 with TRBJ1-1; D ambiguous. CDR1 and CDR2 (germline): SNHLY, FYNNEI. Trimming stripped 8 bases from V and 2 bases from J, with 12 bases between. This CDR3 spans 13 amino acids. CDR3 sequence reads: CASRGPHNTEAFF. In nucleotides, the CDR3 is TGTGCCAGCCGCGGGCCCCATAACACTGAAGCTTTCTTT.

This chain connects TRBV10-2 to TRBJ2-2; no clear D gene. Trimming left V 5 bases short and J 7 bases short, with 5 bases between. The germline V gene has CDR1 WSHSY and CDR2 SAAADI. The CDR3 covers 11 residues. The CDR3 sequence: CASSLSGELFF. The CDR3 DNA follows: TGCGCCAGCAGTCTTAGCGGGGAGCTGTTTTTT.

The chain is built from TRBV3-1 (or the pseudogene TRBV3-2) and TRBJ2-1, with a tentative D call TRBD2 (6 bases). CDR1 is LGHDT, CDR2 YNNKEL, per germline (reference sequence). V lost 2 bases, J lost 0 bases, and 11 bases lay in between. CDR3 length: 16 residues. This CDR3 is CASSQKQRASYNEQFF. DNA for the CDR3: TGTGCCAGCAGCCAAAAGCAGCGGGCCTCCTACAATGAGCAGTTCTTC.

The chain carries TRBV12-3 or TRBV12-4 and TRBJ2-1; TRBD2 matches 9 bases. The CDR3 runs 13 residues. Losses at the gene ends were 8 bases for V and 2 bases for J; bases not matched to a gene: 1. CDR3 DNA: TGTGCCAGCCTAGCGGGAACCTACAATGAGCAGTTCTTC. It is translated as CASLAGTYNEQFF.

Worth noting for this clone: The junction shows a germline mismatch at one end, possibly a read error. The J gene is TRBJ1-5, the V gene TRBV7-7, with 9 bases lining up with TRBD1. CDR3 length: 15 amino acids. The germline V gene has CDR1 SSHAT and CDR2 FNYEAQ (reference sequence). This CDR3 reads CASSSGQGISQPQHF. As DNA, the CDR3 is TGTGCTAGCAGCTCCGGACAGGGGATCAGTCAGCCCCAGCATTTT.

J is TRBJ2-5 and V is TRBV9; weak D call: TRBD2 (6 bases). CDR3 size: 16 residues. V lost 3 bases and J 1 base, leaving 16 bases between the germline ends. The germline gives CDR1 SGDLS, CDR2 YYNGEE. CDR3 sequence reads: CASSGTLGGLQETQYF. CDR3 nucleotides: TGTGCCAGCAGCGGGACCTTGGGGGGACTCCAAGAGACCCAGTACTTC.

The V and J genes are TRBV24-1 and TRBJ2-5; perhaps TRBD2 as D (6 bases). This CDR3 has 16 residues. The ends were cut back, 3 bases at V and 0 bases at J, with 13 bases in the middle. CDR1 and CDR2 from the germline V gene are KGHDR and SFDVKD. The CDR3 spells CATSDPRGNDQETQYF. CDR3 DNA: TGTGCCACCAGTGATCCCCGGGGGAACGACCAAGAGACCCAGTACTTC.

The gene calls are TRBV5-1 and TRBJ1-1; D uncertain. CDR1 is SGHRS and CDR2 is YFSETQ in the germline V gene. The CDR3 loop spans 13 amino acids. The ends were cut back, 3 bases at V and 3 bases at J, with 9 bases in the middle. The CDR3 spells CASSWAMDTEAFF. CDR3 bases: TGCGCCAGCAGCTGGGCCATGGACACTGAAGCTTTCTTT. Based on the CDR3 plus reference TRBV5-1 and TRBJ1-1, the full variable domain is KAGVTQTPRYLIKTRGQQVTLSCSPISGHRSVSWYQQTPGQGLQFLFEYFSETQRNKGNFPGRFSGRQFSNSRSEMNVSTLELGDSALYLCASSWAMDTEAFFGQGTRLTVV.

This chain connects TRBV2 to TRBJ1-1; no firm D call. V was pared by 7 bases and J by 1 base, with 10 bases between. The CDR3 extends over 13 amino acids. The germline V gene encodes CDR1 SNHLY and CDR2 FYNNEI. CDR3 sequence (DNA): TGTGCCAGCACCGACTATCCGAACACTGAAGCTTTCTTT. Translation: CASTDYPNTEAFF. The full variable domain, rest sourced from reference TRBV2 and TRBJ1-1, is EPEVTQTPSHQVTQMGQEVILRCVPISNHLYFYWYRQILGQKVEFLVSFYNNEISEKSEIFDDQFSVERPDGSNFTLKIRSTKLEDSAMYFCASTDYPNTEAFFGQGTRLTVV.

A few counts support this clone. V gene TRBV28 combines with J gene TRBJ1-5; tentative D call: TRBD1 (6 bases). The CDR3 is 16 residues long. CDR1 MDHEN and CDR2 SYDVKM come from the germline V gene. The ends were cut back, 3 bases at V and 1 base at J, with 13 bases in the middle. CDR3 region: CASSFLNRASNQPQHF. The CDR3 nucleotides read TGTGCCAGCAGTTTCCTAAACAGGGCCAGCAATCAGCCCCAGCATTTT.

The rearrangement joins TRBV6-5 to TRBJ2-7; 9 bases match TRBD2. The germline gives CDR1 MNHEY, CDR2 SVGAGI. This CDR3 spans 14 amino acids. Germline trimming cut 10 bases from V and 3 bases from J; bases unmatched to any gene: 10. The CDR3 region has the DNA TGTGCCACCTCCCAGCGGGAGGCAAACTACGAGCAGTACTTC. Protein sequence: CATSQREANYEQYF.

This sequence joins TRBV28 and TRBJ1-5; 9 nucleotides match TRBD1. The CDR3 covers 18 residues. Germline V lookup: CDR1 MDHEN, CDR2 SYDVKM. Losses at the gene ends were 2 bases for V and 3 bases for J; bases not matched to a gene: 11. The CDR3 region is CASSLPRSGTGYNQPQHF. The DNA for the CDR3 is TGTGCCAGCAGTTTACCCCGCTCCGGGACAGGGTACAATCAGCCCCAGCATTTT. The full variable domain, completed using reference TRBV28 and TRBJ1-5, is DVKVTQSSRYLVKRTGEKVFLECVQDMDHENMFWYRQDPGLGLRLIYFSYDVKMKEKGDIPEGYSVSREKKERFSLILESASTNQTSMYLCASSLPRSGTGYNQPQHFGDGTRLSIL.

J is TRBJ1-6 and V is TRBV4-3; D gene ambiguous. Germline loops: CDR1 LGHNA, CDR2 YSLEER. The CDR3 loop spans 14 amino acids. Trimming took off 0 bases at V and 11 bases at J, with 11 bases between the two ends. The CDR3 loop is CASSQDLRSTPLHF. The CDR3 DNA is TGCGCCAGCAGCCAAGACTTACGGTCTACACCCCTCCACTTT.

The J gene is TRBJ1-2, the V gene TRBV27; 11 bases are a match to TRBD1. V lost 6 bases and J lost 4; bases outside the gene matches: 7. Germline CDR1 is MNHEY and CDR2 is SMNVEV (reference sequence). The CDR3 extends over 15 amino acids. The CDR3 sequence: CASRPGQGDLYGYTF. CDR3 coding DNA: TGTGCCAGCAGACCGGGACAGGGGGACCTCTATGGCTACACCTTC.

The chain recombines TRBV4-1 with TRBJ2-7; TRBD2 aligns across 9 bases. J was trimmed by 2 bases and V by 5 bases; bases with no gene match: 10. CDR1 is MGHRA, CDR2 YSYEKL, per germline. This CDR3 is built from 16 residues. DNA of the CDR3: TGCGCCAGCAGCTCAACTAGCGGGCTGGGCCCCTACGAGCAGTACTTC. Translated, it gives CASSSTSGLGPYEQYF.